The TCR beta chain described here comes from a study of regulatory T cells in long-lasting Graves disease. V lost 0 bases and J lost 6; bases outside the gene matches: 6. This CDR3 is 14 amino acids long. Germline CDR1 is SGHRS and CDR2 is YFSETQ. At least ten counts were recorded for this clonotype. Its cognate antigen is unknown. Indicated time point: persistent/refractory GD, antithyroid drugs over 5 years with positive TRAb. Researchers made the TCR library from RNA that was extracted from PBMCs. A blood draw put around 9.1 milliliters of peripheral blood into EDTA tubes. Study-level points and caveats: Persistent Graves' patients had lower TCR diversity than newly diagnosed ones.

To make TCR beta libraries, researchers used iRepertoire HTBI primers and Arm-PCR of CDR3 regions. Original methodology: Across the samples, identification revealed some 59 TRBV and some 14 TRBJ segments. TCRdb re-derived calls from the multiplex PCR reads in MiXCR, one entry per CDR3 protein. TCRdb's processing, not the study's, gives the V and J calls here. The sample holds 350,000 to 500,000 distinct CDR3 sequences, 20% to 25% seen once. The source was peripheral blood mononuclear cells (PBMCs), collected when the disease was refractory, from a patient treated with antithyroid drugs. The chain is built from TRBV5-1 and TRBJ2-7; the match to TRBD2 covers 7 bases. The sequence derives from a female donor with Graves disease. The CDR3 DNA reads TGCGCCAGCAGCTTGGCCGACGGGAGGCGCGAGCAGTACTTC. Translated: CASSLADGRREQYF.